This T cell receptor (beta chain) was retrieved from a study of T cell changes during pregnancy in multiple sclerosis. Only in-frame clones appear in the TCRdb table, and some are missing; sequencing was by immunoSEQ multiplex PCR. The sample records around 100,000 clones, more than 85% being singletons. The V end was cut by 5 bases, the J end by 4 bases, with 17 bases between. The germline V gene has CDR1 SEHNR and CDR2 FQNEAQ (reference sequence). The CDR3 contains 16 residues. V gene TRBV7-9 combines with J gene TRBJ1-4; possibly TRBD1 for D (6 bases). Source: peripheral blood, taken in the second trimester of pregnancy. This clonotype was sampled from a female donor with multiple sclerosis, enrolled in a pregnancy study. The CDR3 spells CASSAVTGRYNEKLFF. The CDR3 nucleotides read TGTGCCAGCAGCGCGGTGACAGGCCGATATAATGAAAAACTGTTTTTT.